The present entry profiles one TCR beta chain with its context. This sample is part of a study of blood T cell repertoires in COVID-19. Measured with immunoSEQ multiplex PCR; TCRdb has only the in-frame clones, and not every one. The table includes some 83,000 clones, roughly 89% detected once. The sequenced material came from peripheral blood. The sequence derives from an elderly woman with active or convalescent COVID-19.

The CDR3 DNA follows: TGCGCCAGCAGCCAAGCAGACAGGGGGCGTACGCAGTATTTT. The encoded protein is CASSQADRGRTQYF. This chain uses TRBV4-1 with TRBJ2-3, with 10 bases that match TRBD1. V gave up 1 base and J gave up 8 bases; unmatched junction bases: 3. Germline-derived CDR1 and CDR2 are MGHRA and YSYEKL. The length of the CDR3 is 14 residues.